This T cell receptor (beta chain) emerged from a study of T cells in Graves' hyperthyroidism and ophthalmopathy. Study overall: Peripheral blood was acquired at first diagnosis, ahead of any therapy whatsoever. Notes on the study in general: The model foresaw ophthalmopathy a median about 6.1 months prior to onset.

Amplification targeted TCR beta CDR3 regions from RNA transcripts. HTBI primers drove first-round RT-PCR of the TCR CDR3. TCRdb analysed the multiplex PCR reads with MiXCR anew, one entry per CDR3 protein. The table has hundreds of thousands of distinct CDR3 sequences, about 20% seen once. Concerning this clonotype: What it binds is unknown.

The ends lost 1 base at V and 3 bases at J; junction bases unmatched: 9. Germline V lookup: CDR1 SGHDT, CDR2 YYEEEE. The CDR3 runs 16 residues. Exclusions: uncontrolled infection, other autoimmune disease, pregnancy, lactation. Fresh peripheral blood, under 11 ml, yielded the PBMCs. This rearrangement joins TRBV5-6 to TRBJ1-1; 7 bases align to TRBD1. Sequencing was carried out using blood. The sequence was obtained from a man aged 35 to 55 with Graves' ophthalmopathy. The CDR3 coding sequence is TGTGCCAGCAGCTTGCCGGGAGGGGGCTTGGACACTGAAGCTTTCTTT. It specifies CASSLPGGGLDTEAFF.